This TCR beta chain was sequenced during a study of tumor and adjacent non-tumor tissue in lung cancer. Study-wide results and limits: In normal lung, the top 100 clones were significantly more dominant than in tumor. Compared with tumor, normal lung showed significantly lower TCR diversity.

Three rounds of nested PCR, following a modified ARM-PCR protocol, produced the TCRbeta library. TCRdb re-called the multiplex PCR reads with MiXCR, one entry per CDR3 protein. The sample lists about 120,000 distinct CDR3 sequences; 75% to 90% were seen once. No cell sorting was done before RNA was extracted from the tissue. Worth noting for this clonotype: Antigen: not known.

Per the germline V gene, CDR1 is MDHEN and CDR2 is SYDVKM. V shed 5 bases and J 7 bases; nucleotides not matched to a gene: 10. CDR3 length equals 14 residues. This sequence joins TRBV28 and TRBJ2-5; 7 nucleotides match TRBD2. What was sequenced was lung tumor tissue. This clonotype originated in a man in his sixties or seventies with non-small cell lung cancer. The CDR3 region is CASSIREAQRTQYF. For the CDR3, the DNA is TGTGCCAGCAGTATCCGGGAGGCCCAAAGGACCCAGTACTTC.